This T cell receptor beta chain was identified in a study of vaccination effects on CD4 cells after COVID-19. Trimming took off 1 base at V and 2 bases at J, with 1 base between the two ends. In germline, CDR1 is SGHNT, CDR2 YENEEA. This CDR3 comprises 12 residues. Remarks on this clone: Its antigen is as yet unknown.

Here immunoSEQ multiplex PCR was the method, and the copy in TCRdb shows in-frame clones only, minus some. The repertoire has roughly 70,000 clones, 65% to 75% of them found once; the top ten carry about 5%. Findings and caveats of the study: After vaccination, at late timepoints, clones induced by infection and by vaccine contracted markedly.

Sequencing in the ViraFEST assay came after antigen-specific CD4+ T cells had been expanded with viral peptide pools, which were used to stimulate PBMC. Following culture for around 10 days, CD4+ T cells were isolated. Infection with SARS-CoV-2 occurred in the person between March and December 2020, and PCR confirmed it. Each well held 2 million to 2.5 million PBMC cultured with around 10 ug/ml peptides and roughly 9 IU/ml IL-2. Cultures given an HIV-1 Nef peptide pool acted as the negative control. The specimen comprised CD4+ T cells from PBMCs cultured with HIV peptides, sampled before COVID-19 vaccination. Subset of the sample: HIV-1 Nef peptide pool negative control/reference culture. V gene TRBV11-3 combines with J gene TRBJ2-3; D is undetermined. This clonotype was sampled from a human donor who had a prior SARS-CoV-2 infection. The CDR3 DNA reads as TGTGCCAGCAGCTTAGCCACAGATACGCAGTATTTT. Translated, it gives CASSLATDTQYF.